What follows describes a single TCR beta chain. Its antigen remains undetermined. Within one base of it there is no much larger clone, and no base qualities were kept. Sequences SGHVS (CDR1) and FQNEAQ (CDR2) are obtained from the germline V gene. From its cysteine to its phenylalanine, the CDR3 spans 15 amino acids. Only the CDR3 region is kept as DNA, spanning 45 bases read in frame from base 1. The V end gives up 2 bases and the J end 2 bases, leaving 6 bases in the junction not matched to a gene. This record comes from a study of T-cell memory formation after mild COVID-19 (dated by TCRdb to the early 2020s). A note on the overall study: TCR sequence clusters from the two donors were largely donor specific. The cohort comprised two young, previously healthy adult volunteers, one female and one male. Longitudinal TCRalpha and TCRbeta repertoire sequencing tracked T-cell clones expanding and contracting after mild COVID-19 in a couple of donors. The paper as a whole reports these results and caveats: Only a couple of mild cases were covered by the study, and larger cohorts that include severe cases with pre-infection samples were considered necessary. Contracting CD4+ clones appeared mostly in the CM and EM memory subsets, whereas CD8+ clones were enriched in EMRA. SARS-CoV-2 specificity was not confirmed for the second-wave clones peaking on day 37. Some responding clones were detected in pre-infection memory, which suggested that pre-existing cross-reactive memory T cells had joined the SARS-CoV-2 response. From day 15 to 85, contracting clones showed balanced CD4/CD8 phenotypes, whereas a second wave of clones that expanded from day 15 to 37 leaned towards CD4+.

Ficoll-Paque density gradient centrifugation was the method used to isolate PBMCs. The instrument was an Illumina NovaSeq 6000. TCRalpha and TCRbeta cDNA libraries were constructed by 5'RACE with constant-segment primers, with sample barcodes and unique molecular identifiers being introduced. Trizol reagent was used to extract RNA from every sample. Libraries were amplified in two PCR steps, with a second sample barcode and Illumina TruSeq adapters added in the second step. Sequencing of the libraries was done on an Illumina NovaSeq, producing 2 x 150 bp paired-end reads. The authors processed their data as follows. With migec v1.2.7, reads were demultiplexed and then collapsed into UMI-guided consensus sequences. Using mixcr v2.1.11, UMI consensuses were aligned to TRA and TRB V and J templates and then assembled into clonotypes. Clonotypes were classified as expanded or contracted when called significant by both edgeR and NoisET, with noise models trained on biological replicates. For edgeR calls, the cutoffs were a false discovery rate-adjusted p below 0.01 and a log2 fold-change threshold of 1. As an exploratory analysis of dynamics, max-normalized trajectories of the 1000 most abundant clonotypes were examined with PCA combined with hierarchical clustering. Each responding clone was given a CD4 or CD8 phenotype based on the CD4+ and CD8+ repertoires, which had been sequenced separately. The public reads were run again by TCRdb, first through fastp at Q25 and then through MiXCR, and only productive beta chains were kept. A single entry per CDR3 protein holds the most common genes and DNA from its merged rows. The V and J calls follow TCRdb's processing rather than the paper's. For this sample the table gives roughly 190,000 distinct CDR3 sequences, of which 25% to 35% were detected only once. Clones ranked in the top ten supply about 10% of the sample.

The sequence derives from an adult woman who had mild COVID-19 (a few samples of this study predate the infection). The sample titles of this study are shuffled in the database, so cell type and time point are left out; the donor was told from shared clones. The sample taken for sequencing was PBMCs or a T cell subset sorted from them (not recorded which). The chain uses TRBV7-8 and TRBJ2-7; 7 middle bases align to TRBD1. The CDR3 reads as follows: CASSLTLQGTYEQYF. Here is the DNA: TGTGCCAGCAGCTTAACCCTACAGGGGACCTACGAGCAGTACTTC.